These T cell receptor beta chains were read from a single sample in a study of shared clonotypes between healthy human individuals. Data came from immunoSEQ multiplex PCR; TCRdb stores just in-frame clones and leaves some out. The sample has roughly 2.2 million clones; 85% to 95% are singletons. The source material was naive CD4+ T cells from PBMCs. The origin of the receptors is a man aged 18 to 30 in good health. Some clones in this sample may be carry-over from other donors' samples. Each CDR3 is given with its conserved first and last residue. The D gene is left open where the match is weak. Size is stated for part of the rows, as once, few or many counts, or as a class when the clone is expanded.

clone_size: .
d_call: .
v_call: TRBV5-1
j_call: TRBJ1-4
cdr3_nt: TGCGCCAGCAGCGAGTCGAACAGGGAAGGAAAACTGTTTTTT
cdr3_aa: CASSESNREGKLFF

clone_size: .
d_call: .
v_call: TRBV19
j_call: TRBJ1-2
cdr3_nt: TGTGCCAGTAGTACCCACAGGCCCTATGGCTACACCTTC
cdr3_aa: CASSTHRPYGYTF

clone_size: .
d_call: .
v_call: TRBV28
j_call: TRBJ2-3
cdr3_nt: TGTGCCACCACCCAGGGGGGGGCAAGCACAGATACGCAGTATTTT
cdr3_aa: CATTQGGASTDTQYF

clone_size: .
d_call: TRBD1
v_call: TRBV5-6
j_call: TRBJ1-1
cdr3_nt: TGTGCCAGCAGCCCCCGCCCCGGGACAGAAGACACTGAAGCTTTCTTT
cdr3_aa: CASSPRPGTEDTEAFF

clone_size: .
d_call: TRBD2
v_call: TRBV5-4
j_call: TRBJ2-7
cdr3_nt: TGTGCCAGCAGCTTAGGGGCAGGGAGGGCCTACGAGCAGTACTTC
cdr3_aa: CASSLGAGRAYEQYF

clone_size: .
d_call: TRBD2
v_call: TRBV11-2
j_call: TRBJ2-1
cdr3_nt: TGTGCCAGCAGCCCCACTAGCGGGAGTGGCAATGAGCAGTTCTTC
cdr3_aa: CASSPTSGSGNEQFF

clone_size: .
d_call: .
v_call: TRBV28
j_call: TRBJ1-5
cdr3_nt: TGTGCCAGCAGGTGGGGCGTGGGACAGCCCCAGCATTTT
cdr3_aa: CASRWGVGQPQHF

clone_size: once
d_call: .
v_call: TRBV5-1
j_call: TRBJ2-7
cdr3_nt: TGCGCCAGCGACCCCGGCGTCCGCGGCCCCTACGAGCAGTACTTC
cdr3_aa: CASDPGVRGPYEQYF

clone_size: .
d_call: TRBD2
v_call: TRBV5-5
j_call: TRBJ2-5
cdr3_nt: TGTGCCAGCAGCCCGACGGGGGGTCCCCCTAGAGACCAGTACTTC
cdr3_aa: CASSPTGGPPRDQYF

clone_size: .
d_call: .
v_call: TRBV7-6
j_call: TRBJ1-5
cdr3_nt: TGTGCCAGCGCACTGCAGGCAGGACTTAGCAATCAGCCCCAGCATTTT
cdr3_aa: CASALQAGLSNQPQHF

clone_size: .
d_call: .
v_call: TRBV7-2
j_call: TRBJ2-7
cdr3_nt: TGTGCCAGCAGTCAAACAGGAGTCCGCGAGCAGTACTTC
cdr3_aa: CASSQTGVREQYF

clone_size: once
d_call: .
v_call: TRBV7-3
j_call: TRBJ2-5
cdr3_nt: TGTGCCAGCAGCCTGACATTCGGGGAGACCCAGTACTTC
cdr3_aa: CASSLTFGETQYF

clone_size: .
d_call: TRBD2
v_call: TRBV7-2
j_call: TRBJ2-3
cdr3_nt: TGTGCCAGCAGCATTAGCGGGAGTAGTGATACGCAGTATTTT
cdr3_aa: CASSISGSSDTQYF

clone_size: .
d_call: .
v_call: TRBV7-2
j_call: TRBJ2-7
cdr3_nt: TGTGCCAGCAGCTTAACTGGGGAATACGAGCAGTACTTC
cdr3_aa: CASSLTGEYEQYF

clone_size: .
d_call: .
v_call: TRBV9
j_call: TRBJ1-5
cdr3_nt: TGTGCCAGCAGCGCATTCTCGTCCCCGGGGATACATCAGCCCCAGCATTTT
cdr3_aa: CASSAFSSPGIHQPQHF

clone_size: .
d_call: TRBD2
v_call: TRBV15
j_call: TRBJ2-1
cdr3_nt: TGTGCCACCAGCAGAGGTACTAGCGGGAACAATGAGCAGTTCTTC
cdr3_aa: CATSRGTSGNNEQFF

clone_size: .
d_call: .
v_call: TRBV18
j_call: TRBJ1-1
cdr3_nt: TGTGCCAGCTCACCGGGGGGGTTTGGCACTGAAGCTTTCTTT
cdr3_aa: CASSPGGFGTEAFF

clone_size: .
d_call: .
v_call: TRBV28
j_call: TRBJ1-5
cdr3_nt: TGTGCCAGCAGTTTAGAGTGGCCACGAAGCAATCAGCCCCAGCATTTT
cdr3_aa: CASSLEWPRSNQPQHF

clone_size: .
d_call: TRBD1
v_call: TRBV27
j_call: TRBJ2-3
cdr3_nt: TGTGCCAGCAGAGGACAGGGAAGGATTAGCACAGATACGCAGTATTTT
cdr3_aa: CASRGQGRISTDTQYF

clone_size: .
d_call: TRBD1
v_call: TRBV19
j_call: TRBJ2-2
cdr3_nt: TGTGCCAGTACCCCAGGTCGGGACAGCAACACCGGGGAGCTGTTTTTT
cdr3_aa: CASTPGRDSNTGELFF

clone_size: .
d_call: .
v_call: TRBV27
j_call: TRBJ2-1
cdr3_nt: TGTGCCAGCAGCCACGATGGGGAGCAGTTCTTC
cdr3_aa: CASSHDGEQFF

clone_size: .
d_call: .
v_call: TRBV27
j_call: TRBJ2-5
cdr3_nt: TGTGCCAGCAGTAAAGGACTGGCCCAAGAGACCCAGTACTTC
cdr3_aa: CASSKGLAQETQYF

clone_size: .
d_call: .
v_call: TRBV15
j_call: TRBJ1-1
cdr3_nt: TGTGCCACCAGCAGAGGGCCCATGAACACTGAAGCTTTCTTT
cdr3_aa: CATSRGPMNTEAFF

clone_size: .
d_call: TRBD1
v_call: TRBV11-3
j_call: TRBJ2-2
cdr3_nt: TGTGCCAGCAGCCGATACCGGACAGGAGCGTCGAACACCGGGGAGCTGTTTTTT
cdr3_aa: CASSRYRTGASNTGELFF

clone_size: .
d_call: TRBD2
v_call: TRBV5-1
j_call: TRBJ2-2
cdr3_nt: TGCGCCAGCAGCGGGCCTAGCGGGAACACCGGGGAGCTGTTTTTT
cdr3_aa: CASSGPSGNTGELFF

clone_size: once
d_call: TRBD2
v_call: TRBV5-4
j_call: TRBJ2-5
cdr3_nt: TGTGCCAGCAGCCCGGGACTAGTTCTGGAGACCCAGTACTTC
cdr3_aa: CASSPGLVLETQYF

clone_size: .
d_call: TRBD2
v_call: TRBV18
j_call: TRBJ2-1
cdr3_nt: TGTGCCAGCTCAGCGGGACTAGCGGGATCTGAGCAGTTCTTC
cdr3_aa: CASSAGLAGSEQFF

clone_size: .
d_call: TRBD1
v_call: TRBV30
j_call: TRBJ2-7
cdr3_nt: TGTGCCTGGAGTATGGGACAGGGTATGGAGCAGTACTTC
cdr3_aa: CAWSMGQGMEQYF

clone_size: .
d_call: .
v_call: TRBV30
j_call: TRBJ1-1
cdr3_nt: TGTGCCTGGAGTCTGGGTAGGGGCACTGAAGCTTTCTTT
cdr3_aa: CAWSLGRGTEAFF

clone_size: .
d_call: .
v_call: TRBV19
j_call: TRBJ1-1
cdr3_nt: TGTGCCAGTAGTATCCCCCGGGTTGTCGGTGAAGCTTTCTTT
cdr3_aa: CASSIPRVVGEAFF

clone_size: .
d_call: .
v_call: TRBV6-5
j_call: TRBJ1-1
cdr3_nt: TGTGCCAGCGTAGCTTACACTGAAGCTTTCTTT
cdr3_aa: CASVAYTEAFF

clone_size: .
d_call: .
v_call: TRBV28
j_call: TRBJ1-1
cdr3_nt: TGTGCCAGCAGTTTATCTGGGGGACTGAACACTGAAGCTTTCTTT
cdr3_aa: CASSLSGGLNTEAFF

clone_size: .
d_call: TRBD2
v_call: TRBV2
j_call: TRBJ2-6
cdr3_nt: TGTGCCAGCAGTAGTCAGAGACTAGCGGGAGTGACTGGGGCCAACGTCCTGACTTTC
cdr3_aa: CASSSQRLAGVTGANVLTF

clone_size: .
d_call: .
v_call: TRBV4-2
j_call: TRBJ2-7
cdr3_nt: TGTGCCAGCAGCCAAGACCGCCCAGGGACTTCTAACGAGCAGTACTTC
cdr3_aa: CASSQDRPGTSNEQYF

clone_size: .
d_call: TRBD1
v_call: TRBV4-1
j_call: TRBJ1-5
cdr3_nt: TGCGCCAGCAGCCAGGAGGACAGGGAGCGTCAGCCCCAGCATTTT
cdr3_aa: CASSQEDRERQPQHF

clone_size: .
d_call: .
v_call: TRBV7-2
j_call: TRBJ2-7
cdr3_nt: TGTGCCAGCAGCTTAGGGGTATTTACTTCCTACGAGCAGTACTTC
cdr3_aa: CASSLGVFTSYEQYF

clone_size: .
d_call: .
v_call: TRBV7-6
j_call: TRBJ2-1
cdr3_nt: TGTGCCAGCAGCTTAGAGGCAGGGCCTCGCTTCAATGAGCAGTTCTTC
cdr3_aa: CASSLEAGPRFNEQFF

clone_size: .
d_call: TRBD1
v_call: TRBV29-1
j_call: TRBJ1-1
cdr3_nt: TGCAGCACTTGGGACAGAAACACTGAAGCTTTCTTT
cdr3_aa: CSTWDRNTEAFF

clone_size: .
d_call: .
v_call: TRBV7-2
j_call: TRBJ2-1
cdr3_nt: TGTGCCAGCAGCCCCCGGGACTGGGTCGAGGCTGAGCAGTTCTTC
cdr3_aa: CASSPRDWVEAEQFF

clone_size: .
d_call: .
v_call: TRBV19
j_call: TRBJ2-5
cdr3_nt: TGTGCCAGTAGTATAGACGGGGAGACCCAGTACTTC
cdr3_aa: CASSIDGETQYF

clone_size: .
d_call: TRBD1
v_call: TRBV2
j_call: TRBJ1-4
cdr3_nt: TGTGCCAGTCACAGGGGCGGCGATGAAAAACTGTTTTTT
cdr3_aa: CASHRGGDEKLFF

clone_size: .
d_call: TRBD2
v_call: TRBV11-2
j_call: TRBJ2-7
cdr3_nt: TGTGCCAGCAGCCAAAGACTAGCGGGAGGGCCGCACTCCTACGAGCAGTACTTC
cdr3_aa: CASSQRLAGGPHSYEQYF

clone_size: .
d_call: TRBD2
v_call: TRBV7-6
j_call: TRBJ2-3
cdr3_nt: TGTGCCAGCAGCTCCGGACTAGTAGGAGATACGCAGTATTTT
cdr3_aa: CASSSGLVGDTQYF

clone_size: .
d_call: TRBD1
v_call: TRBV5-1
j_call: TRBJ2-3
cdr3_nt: TGCGCCAGCAGCTTGGTTTCCAGGGGGACAGATACGCAGTATTTT
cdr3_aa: CASSLVSRGTDTQYF

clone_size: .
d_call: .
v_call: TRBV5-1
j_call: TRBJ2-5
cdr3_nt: TGCGCCAGCAGCTTGGTTGGAGGCGGGACCCAAGAGACCCAGTACTTC
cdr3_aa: CASSLVGGGTQETQYF

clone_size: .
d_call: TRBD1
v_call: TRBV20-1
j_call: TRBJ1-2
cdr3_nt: TGCAGTGCACCCAGGGGGGTCGGCTACACCTTC
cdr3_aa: CSAPRGVGYTF

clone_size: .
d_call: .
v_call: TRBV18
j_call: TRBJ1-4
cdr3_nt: TGTGCCAGCTCACCTCGTGATGGGAATGAAAAACTGTTTTTT
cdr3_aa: CASSPRDGNEKLFF

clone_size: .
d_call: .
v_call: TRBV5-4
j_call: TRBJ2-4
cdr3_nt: TGTGCCAGCAGCTTATCGGTGAGCGCCGAAAGGAAAAACATTCAGTACTTC
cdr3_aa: CASSLSVSAERKNIQYF

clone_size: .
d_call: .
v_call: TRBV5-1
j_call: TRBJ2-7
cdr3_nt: TGCGCCAGCAGCTTGAATATCAGGGGAAGCGAGCAGTACTTC
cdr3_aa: CASSLNIRGSEQYF

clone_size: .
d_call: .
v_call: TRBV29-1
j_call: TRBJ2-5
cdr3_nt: TGCAGCGTTGCCTCCGGGAGTGAGACCCAGTACTTC
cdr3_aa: CSVASGSETQYF

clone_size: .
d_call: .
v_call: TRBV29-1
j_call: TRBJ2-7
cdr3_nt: TGCAGCGCTGAAGGGGGAGGGCACGAGCAGTACTTC
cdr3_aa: CSAEGGGHEQYF

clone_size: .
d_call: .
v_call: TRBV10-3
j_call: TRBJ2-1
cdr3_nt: TGTGCCATCAGTGAGCTGAATGAGCAGTTCTTC
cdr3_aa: CAISELNEQFF

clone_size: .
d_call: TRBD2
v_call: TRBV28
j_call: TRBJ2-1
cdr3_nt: TGTGCCAGCAGTGAATACCCCGGACGGCGGGGGTTCTACAATGAGCAGTTCTTC
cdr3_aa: CASSEYPGRRGFYNEQFF

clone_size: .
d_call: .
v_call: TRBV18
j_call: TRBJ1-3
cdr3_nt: TGTGCCAGCTCACCCCGACAGTGGGACACCATATATTTT
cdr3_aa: CASSPRQWDTIYF

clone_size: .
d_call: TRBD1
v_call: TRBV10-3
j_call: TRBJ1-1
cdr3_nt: TGTGCCATCAGTGAGTCAAGGACAGGGGGCGGAAAGAACACTGAAGCTTTCTTT
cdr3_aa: CAISESRTGGGKNTEAFF

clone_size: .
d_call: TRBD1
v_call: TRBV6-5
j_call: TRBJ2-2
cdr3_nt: TGTGCCAGCATCCGGGCAGGGGGCAGCACCGGGGAGCTGTTTTTT
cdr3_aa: CASIRAGGSTGELFF

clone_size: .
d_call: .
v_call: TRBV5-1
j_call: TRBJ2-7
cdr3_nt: TGCGCCAGCAACAGTGGGGGTAGCACAATTTACGAGCAGTACTTC
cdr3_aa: CASNSGGSTIYEQYF

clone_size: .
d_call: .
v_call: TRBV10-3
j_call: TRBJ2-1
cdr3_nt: TGTGCCATCAGTGAGTCTAACTCCTACAATGAGCAGTTCTTC
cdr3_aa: CAISESNSYNEQFF

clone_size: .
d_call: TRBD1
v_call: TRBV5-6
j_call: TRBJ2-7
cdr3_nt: TGTGCCAGCAGCCCCGGACAGGGCTACTACGAGCAGTACTTC
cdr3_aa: CASSPGQGYYEQYF

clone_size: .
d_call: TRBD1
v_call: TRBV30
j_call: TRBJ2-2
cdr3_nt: TGTGCCGGATTACGGGACTGGCGAAGGGGACAGGGCGGGGAGCTGTTTTTT
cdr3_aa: CAGLRDWRRGQGGELFF